This TCR beta chain was sequenced during a study of identical twins. Study-wide results and caveats: Cross-sectional statistical analysis, not tracking of the same donors, underpinned the conclusions.

Through template switching, a universal primer site was introduced, and the cDNA contained unique molecular identifiers. Via MiXCR, TCRdb re-called the 5' RACE reads, giving one row per CDR3 protein. The sample has 420,000 or so distinct CDR3 sequences; about a fifth are singletons. At least ten counts were recorded for this clonotype. The target antigen is unknown. The CDR3 runs 14 residues. Looked up from germline, CDR1 is SGHAT and CDR2 is FQDESV (reference sequence). Deletions cut 2 bases from V and 0 bases from J, with 7 bases between. The clonotype originates from a middle-aged man in good health. Material for sequencing was naive T cells sorted from blood. V usage is TRBV11-1 and J usage is TRBJ1-1; D is undetermined. Here the CDR3 reads CASSLSDLNTEAFF. For the CDR3, the DNA is TGTGCCAGCAGCTTATCTGATTTGAACACTGAAGCTTTCTTT.